This T cell receptor beta chain came from a study of OX40 agonist ivuxolimab in advanced cancers. CDR3 length equals 13 residues. The V gene's germline CDR1 is SGHTA and CDR2 FQGNSA. Trimming shortened V by 4 bases and J by 4 bases, and 7 bases separated the two germline ends. Sequencing was performed with immunoSEQ multiplex PCR; in TCRdb, only in-frame clones are kept and a portion is missing. Altogether about 130,000 clones are present, about 93% being singletons, with the ten largest covering approximately 0.93%. The V call is TRBV7-2, the J call TRBJ2-2; perhaps TRBD1 as D (5 bases). The clonotype was recovered from an adult with an advanced solid tumor such as melanoma, head and neck, liver or kidney cancer. This specimen was CD4+ or CD8+ T cells sorted from blood, taken in a trial of the OX40 agonist ivuxolimab. The CDR3, as DNA: TGTGCCAGCAGCTCCAGGGTCACCGGGGAGCTGTTTTTT. This sequence encodes CASSSRVTGELFF.